The text below deals with one T cell receptor (beta chain). The V and J ends lost 1 base and 8 bases respectively, with 6 bases between them. Looked up from germline, CDR1 is SGHAT and CDR2 is FQNNGV. This CDR3 is built from 13 residues. TCRdb's copy holds only in-frame clones and misses some; the assay was immunoSEQ multiplex PCR. The table includes over 95,000 clones, around 95% detected once. This entry comes from a study of siplizumab effects on memory and regulatory T cells. This sequence was found in a human donor in good health. This sequence joins TRBV11-2 and TRBJ1-6; D is unresolved. The material sequenced was non-Treg CD4+ T cells sorted from blood. The chain's CDR3 is CASSLGEDSPLHF. The CDR3 DNA follows: TGTGCCAGCAGCTTAGGAGAGGATTCACCCCTCCACTTT.